The 9 T cell receptor beta chains presented below share a single source sample, sequenced in a study of T cells in Graves' hyperthyroidism and ophthalmopathy. Amplification of TCR beta CDR3 regions was performed using RNA transcripts as template. Carried out on the TCR CDR3, a first-round RT-PCR used the HTBI primer set. TCRdb called the multiplex PCR reads again in MiXCR, with one record for every CDR3 protein. The data hold a few hundred thousand distinct CDR3 sequences, with 14% to 15% observed a single time. Sequenced: blood. These receptors were taken from a woman aged 25 to 39 with Graves' hyperthyroidism.

The chain uses TRBV5-1 and TRBJ2-5; 8 bases fit TRBD1. The J segment lost 4 bases and the V segment lost 0 bases, leaving 8 bases of the junction unmatched. Germline CDR1 SGHRS, CDR2 YFSETQ. This CDR3 region has 16 residues. CDR3 sequence: CASSLARSGGRETQYF. CDR3 sequence (DNA): TGCGCCAGCAGCTTGGCAAGGTCAGGGGGCCGAGAGACCCAGTACTTC.

This clonotype was seen more than once but under ten times. This chain connects TRBV29-1 to TRBJ2-3; D is unresolved. Germline V gene sequence: CDR1 SQVTM, CDR2 ANQGSEA. V was pared by 3 bases and J by 5 bases, with 9 bases between. There are 12 residues in the CDR3. CDR3: CSVDANKDTQYF. For the CDR3, the DNA is TGCAGCGTTGATGCCAATAAAGATACGCAGTATTTT.

The rearrangement uses TRBV5-1 and TRBJ1-2; D perhaps matches TRBD1 (6 bases). The CDR3 length is 14 residues. The V end was cut by 2 bases, the J end by 3 bases, with 11 bases between. CDR1 SGHRS and CDR2 YFSETQ come from the germline V gene. In nucleotides, the CDR3 is TGCGCCAGCAGCTTACCTACAGGGCACTATGGCTACACCTTC. Its translation is CASSLPTGHYGYTF.

The sample holds many counts of this clonotype. In DNA form, the CDR3 reads TGTGCCAGCAGTTACTCTATCTGGACTAGCGGGAGGGATAATGAGCAGTTCTTC. Encoded protein: CASSYSIWTSGRDNEQFF. The gene calls are TRBV6-6 and TRBJ2-1; 15 positions agree with TRBD2. Germline assignment: CDR1 MNHNY and CDR2 SVGAGI (reference sequence). The CDR3 has 18 amino acids. The V segment lost 0 bases and the J segment 7 bases; nucleotides outside the gene matches: 7.

This clonotype was recorded at least ten times. The chain couples TRBV5-1 to TRBJ1-5; no definite D call. The CDR3 runs 13 residues. The germline V gene encodes CDR1 SGHRS and CDR2 YFSETQ. V was trimmed by 0 bases and J by 5 bases, leaving 6 bases between them. CDR3: CASSLEGYQPQHF. The CDR3 DNA reads as TGCGCCAGCAGCTTGGAAGGTTATCAGCCCCAGCATTTT.

This clonotype was recorded many times. The chain uses TRBV11-2 and TRBJ2-3, with 9 positions matching TRBD1. The CDR3 is 16 residues long. Germline values: CDR1 SGHAT, CDR2 FQNNGV. J lost 2 bases, V lost 5 bases, and 8 bases had no gene match. The CDR3 is CASSRSGTGYTDTQYF. CDR3 DNA: TGTGCCAGCAGCAGATCCGGGACAGGGTACACAGATACGCAGTATTTT.

This sequence joins TRBV29-1 and TRBJ2-5; TRBD2 matches at 7 bases. Trimming cost V 4 bases and J 4 bases; bases outside gene matches: 3. CDR3 size: 12 residues. The germline V gene has CDR1 SQVTM and CDR2 ANQGSEA. CDR3: CSVGVAGETQYF. The CDR3 region has the DNA TGCAGCGTTGGAGTAGCGGGAGAGACCCAGTACTTC.

The V and J genes are TRBV29-1 and TRBJ1-2, with D possibly being TRBD1 (5 bases). Looked up from germline, CDR1 is SQVTM and CDR2 is ANQGSEA. V was shortened by 1 base and J by 6 bases, with 18 bases between the two germline ends. The CDR3 spans 15 residues. CDR3 in amino acids: CSVEGPRGRGDGYTF. The CDR3 coding sequence is TGCAGCGTTGAAGGACCTAGGGGTCGAGGGGATGGCTACACCTTC.

This clonotype was seen at least ten times. The chain uses TRBV18 and TRBJ2-7, with 7 bases identical to TRBD2. With V trimmed by 2 bases and J by 7 bases, 11 bases remained unmatched. The CDR3 loop spans 15 amino acids. Germline CDR1 is KGHSH and CDR2 is LQKENI. This CDR3 is CASSPRREWGDEQYF. DNA for the CDR3: TGTGCCAGCTCACCAAGGCGGGAGTGGGGAGATGAGCAGTACTTC.